A single sample gave rise to the 7 T cell receptor beta chains below, sequenced in a study of cytomegalovirus exposure and HLA in healthy donors (dated by TCRdb to about 2017). The library was built by means of the immunoSEQ multiplex PCR assay. A mixture of 60 forward primers for TCR Vbeta segments and 13 reverse primers for TCR Jbeta segments was used in the multiplex PCR. In TCRdb, the immuneACCESS table is reduced to in-frame sequences with V and J assigned. These tables do not hold every clone; where another copy was compared, an unresolved V gene accounts for under half, and the others remain unexplained. The sample table records approximately 120,000 clones. 2% to 2.5% of the sample is in the top ten clones. Sequencing was done on a sample of PBMCs. The receptor set was obtained from a man aged 35-49 years in good health and CMV-seronegative.

The gene calls are TRBV7-2 and TRBJ1-4, with TRBD1 identical over 7 bases. CDR1 SGHTA and CDR2 FQGNSA come from the germline V gene. J was trimmed by 7 bases and V by 2 bases; bases with no gene match: 10. This CDR3 spans 16 amino acids. The chain's CDR3 is CASSLWGRGFGEKLFF. The CDR3, as DNA: TGTGCCAGCAGCTTATGGGGCAGGGGGTTTGGTGAAAAACTGTTTTTT.

The rearrangement uses TRBV30 and TRBJ2-3, with 7 nucleotides matching TRBD2. J lost 4 bases, V lost 1 base, and 5 bases had no gene match. Germline lookup yields CDR1 GTSNPN and CDR2 SVGIG (reference sequence). CDR3 length: 14 amino acids. DNA for the CDR3: TGTGCCTGGAGTGGGGAGGGCCTCGCAGATACGCAGTATTTT. Its translation is CAWSGEGLADTQYF.

The chain has TRBV30 and TRBJ1-1; 10 nucleotides align to TRBD1. Germline V lookup: CDR1 GTSNPN, CDR2 SVGIG (reference sequence). The CDR3 covers 17 residues. Trimming cost V 3 bases and J 2 bases; bases outside gene matches: 12. Here the CDR3 reads CAWRSWGQGNRNTEAFF. CDR3 sequence (DNA): TGTGCCTGGAGAAGTTGGGGACAGGGGAATAGAAACACTGAAGCTTTCTTT. Full variable domain (rest looked up from reference TRBV30 and TRBJ1-1): SQTIHQWPATLVQPVGSPLSLECTVEGTSNPNLYWYRQAAGRGLQLLFYSVGIGQISSEVPQNLSASRPQDRQFILSSKKLLLSDSGFYLCAWRSWGQGNRNTEAFFGQGTRLTVV.

CDR3 in amino acids: CASNTGQNRGEAFF. Here the CDR3 DNA reads TGCGCCAGCAACACGGGACAAAATAGGGGTGAAGCTTTCTTT. The chain joins TRBV5-1 to TRBJ1-1; tentative D call: TRBD1 (6 bases). The CDR3 totals 14 residues. Germline-derived CDR1 and CDR2 are SGHRS and YFSETQ. Deletions cut 6 bases from V and 7 bases from J, with 19 bases between.

The chain links TRBV4-2 to TRBJ2-3; maybe TRBD2 (6 bases). Germline CDR1 and CDR2: LGHNA and YNFKEQ. The CDR3 is made up of 15 amino acids. Trimming took off 1 base at V and 10 bases at J, with 18 bases between the two ends. The CDR3 reads CASSQVSGSPSSQYF. The CDR3 DNA reads as TGTGCCAGCAGCCAAGTTAGCGGCTCACCTTCTTCGCAGTATTTT.

This chain connects TRBV7-3 to TRBJ2-1; weak D call: TRBD1 (5 bases). The CDR3 covers 16 residues. Germline CDR1 is SGHTA and CDR2 is FQGTGA. Trimming cost V 5 bases and J 1 base, with 15 bases left between them. CDR3 residues: CASSPGPMSSYNEQFF. The CDR3 nucleotides are TGTGCCAGCAGCCCAGGGCCCATGAGTTCCTACAATGAGCAGTTCTTC.

This chain links TRBV6-5 with TRBJ2-7; possible D gene TRBD2, 7 bases. V lost 0 bases, J lost 6 bases, and 9 bases lay in between. The CDR3 contains 13 residues. Germline V CDR1 and CDR2: MNHEY, SVGAGI. The DNA for the CDR3 is TGTGCCAGCAGTTACTCGGCGGGGGCCGAGCAGTACTTC. Encoded protein: CASSYSAGAEQYF.